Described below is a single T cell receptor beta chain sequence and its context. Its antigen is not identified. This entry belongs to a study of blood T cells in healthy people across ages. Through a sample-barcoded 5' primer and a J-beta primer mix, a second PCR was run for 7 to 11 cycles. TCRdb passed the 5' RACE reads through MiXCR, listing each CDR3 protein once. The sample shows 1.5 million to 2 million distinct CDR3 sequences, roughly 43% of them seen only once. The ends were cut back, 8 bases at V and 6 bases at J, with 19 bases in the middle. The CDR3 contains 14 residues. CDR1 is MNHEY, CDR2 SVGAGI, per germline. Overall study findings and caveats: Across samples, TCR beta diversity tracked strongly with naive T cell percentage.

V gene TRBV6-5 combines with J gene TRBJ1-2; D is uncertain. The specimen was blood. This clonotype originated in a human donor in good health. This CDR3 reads CASAHFAYRDGYTF. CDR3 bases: TGTGCCAGCGCCCATTTTGCATATCGAGATGGCTACACCTTC.